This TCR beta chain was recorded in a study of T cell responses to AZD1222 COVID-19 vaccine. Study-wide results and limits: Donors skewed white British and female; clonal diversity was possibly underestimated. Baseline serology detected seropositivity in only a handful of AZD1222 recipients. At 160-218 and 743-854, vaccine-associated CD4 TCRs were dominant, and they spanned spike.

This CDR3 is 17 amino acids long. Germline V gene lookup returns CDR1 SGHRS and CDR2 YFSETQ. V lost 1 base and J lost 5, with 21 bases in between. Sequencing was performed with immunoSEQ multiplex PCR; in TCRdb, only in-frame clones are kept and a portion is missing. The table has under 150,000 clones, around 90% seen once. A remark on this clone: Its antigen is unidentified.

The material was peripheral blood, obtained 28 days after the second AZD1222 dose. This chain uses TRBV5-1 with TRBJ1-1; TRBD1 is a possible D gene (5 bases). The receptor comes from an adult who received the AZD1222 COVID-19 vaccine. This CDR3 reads CASSLYLRVMEGTEAFF. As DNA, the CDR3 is TGCGCCAGCAGCTTGTACCTCAGGGTCATGGAGGGGACTGAAGCTTTCTTT.